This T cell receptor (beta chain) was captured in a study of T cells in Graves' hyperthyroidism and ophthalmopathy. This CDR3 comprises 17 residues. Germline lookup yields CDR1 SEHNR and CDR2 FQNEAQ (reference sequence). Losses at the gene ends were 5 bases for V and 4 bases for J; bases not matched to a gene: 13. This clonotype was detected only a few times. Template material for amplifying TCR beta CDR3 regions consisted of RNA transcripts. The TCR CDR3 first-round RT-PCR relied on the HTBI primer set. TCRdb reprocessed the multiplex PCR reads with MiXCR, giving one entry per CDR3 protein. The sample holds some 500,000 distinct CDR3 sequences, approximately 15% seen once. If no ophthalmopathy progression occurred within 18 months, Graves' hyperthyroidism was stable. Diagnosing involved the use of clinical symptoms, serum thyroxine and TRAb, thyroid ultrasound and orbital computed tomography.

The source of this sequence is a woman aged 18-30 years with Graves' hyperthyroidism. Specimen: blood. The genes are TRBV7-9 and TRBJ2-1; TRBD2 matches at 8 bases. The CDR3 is CASSPRGDSGIYNEQFF. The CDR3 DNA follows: TGTGCCAGCAGCCCTAGGGGGGATAGCGGGATTTACAATGAGCAGTTCTTC.